Listed below are T cell receptor beta chains from one sample, sequenced in a study of blood T cell repertoires in COVID-19. The assay was immunoSEQ multiplex PCR, and TCRdb's table has in-frame clones only and misses some. Seen here are around 27,000 clones, about 80% observed once, and the top ten hold less than 30%. Sequences were obtained from peripheral blood. The source of these receptors is a man in his 70s with active COVID-19. Each CDR3 is given with its conserved first and last residue. A row's size may be missing; if present it is once, few, many or a size class.

J gene	V gene	clone size	CDR3 protein
TRBJ2-7	TRBV30	few	CAWSVTFQGEQYF
TRBJ1-2	TRBV28	.	CASSRTIGGYTF
TRBJ2-5	TRBV5-5	.	CASSTRQGETQYF
TRBJ1-1	TRBV5-1	once	CASSLVGQGTEAFF
TRBJ2-1	TRBV7-3	.	CASSLVTGDEQFF
TRBJ2-5	TRBV7-8	few	CASSLMAGGPETQYF
TRBJ2-1	TRBV12-3/TRBV12-4	.	CASSKQGNEQFF
TRBJ2-5	TRBV7-3	.	CASSADILETQYF
TRBJ1-2	TRBV27	.	CASSFRAGGKITNYGYTF
TRBJ2-2	TRBV6-5	.	CASSYSAGISGELFF
TRBJ2-3	TRBV2	.	CASTSAGTDTQYF
TRBJ2-3	TRBV2	.	CASSGQGNQGDTQYF
TRBJ2-7	TRBV28	.	CASSRAGNEQYF
TRBJ2-3	TRBV7-9	.	CASSRGTGGTDTQYF
TRBJ1-6	TRBV5-6	.	CASTIRSQPLHF
TRBJ2-5	TRBV30	.	CAWNMGLGEETQYF